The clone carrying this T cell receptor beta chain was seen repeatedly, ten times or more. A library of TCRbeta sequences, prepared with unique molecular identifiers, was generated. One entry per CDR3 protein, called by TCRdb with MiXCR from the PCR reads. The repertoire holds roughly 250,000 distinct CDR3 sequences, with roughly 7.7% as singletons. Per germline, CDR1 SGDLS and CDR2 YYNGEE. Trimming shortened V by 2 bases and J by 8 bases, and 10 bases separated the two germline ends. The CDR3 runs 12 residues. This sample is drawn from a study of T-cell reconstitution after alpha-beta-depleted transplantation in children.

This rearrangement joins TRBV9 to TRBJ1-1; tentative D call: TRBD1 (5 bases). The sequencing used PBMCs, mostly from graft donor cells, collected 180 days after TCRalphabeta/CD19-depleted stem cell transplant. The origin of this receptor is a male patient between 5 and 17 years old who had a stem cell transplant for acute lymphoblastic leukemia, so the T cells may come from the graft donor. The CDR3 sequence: CASSVDTAEAFF. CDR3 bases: TGTGCCAGCAGCGTGGACACGGCAGAAGCTTTCTTT.